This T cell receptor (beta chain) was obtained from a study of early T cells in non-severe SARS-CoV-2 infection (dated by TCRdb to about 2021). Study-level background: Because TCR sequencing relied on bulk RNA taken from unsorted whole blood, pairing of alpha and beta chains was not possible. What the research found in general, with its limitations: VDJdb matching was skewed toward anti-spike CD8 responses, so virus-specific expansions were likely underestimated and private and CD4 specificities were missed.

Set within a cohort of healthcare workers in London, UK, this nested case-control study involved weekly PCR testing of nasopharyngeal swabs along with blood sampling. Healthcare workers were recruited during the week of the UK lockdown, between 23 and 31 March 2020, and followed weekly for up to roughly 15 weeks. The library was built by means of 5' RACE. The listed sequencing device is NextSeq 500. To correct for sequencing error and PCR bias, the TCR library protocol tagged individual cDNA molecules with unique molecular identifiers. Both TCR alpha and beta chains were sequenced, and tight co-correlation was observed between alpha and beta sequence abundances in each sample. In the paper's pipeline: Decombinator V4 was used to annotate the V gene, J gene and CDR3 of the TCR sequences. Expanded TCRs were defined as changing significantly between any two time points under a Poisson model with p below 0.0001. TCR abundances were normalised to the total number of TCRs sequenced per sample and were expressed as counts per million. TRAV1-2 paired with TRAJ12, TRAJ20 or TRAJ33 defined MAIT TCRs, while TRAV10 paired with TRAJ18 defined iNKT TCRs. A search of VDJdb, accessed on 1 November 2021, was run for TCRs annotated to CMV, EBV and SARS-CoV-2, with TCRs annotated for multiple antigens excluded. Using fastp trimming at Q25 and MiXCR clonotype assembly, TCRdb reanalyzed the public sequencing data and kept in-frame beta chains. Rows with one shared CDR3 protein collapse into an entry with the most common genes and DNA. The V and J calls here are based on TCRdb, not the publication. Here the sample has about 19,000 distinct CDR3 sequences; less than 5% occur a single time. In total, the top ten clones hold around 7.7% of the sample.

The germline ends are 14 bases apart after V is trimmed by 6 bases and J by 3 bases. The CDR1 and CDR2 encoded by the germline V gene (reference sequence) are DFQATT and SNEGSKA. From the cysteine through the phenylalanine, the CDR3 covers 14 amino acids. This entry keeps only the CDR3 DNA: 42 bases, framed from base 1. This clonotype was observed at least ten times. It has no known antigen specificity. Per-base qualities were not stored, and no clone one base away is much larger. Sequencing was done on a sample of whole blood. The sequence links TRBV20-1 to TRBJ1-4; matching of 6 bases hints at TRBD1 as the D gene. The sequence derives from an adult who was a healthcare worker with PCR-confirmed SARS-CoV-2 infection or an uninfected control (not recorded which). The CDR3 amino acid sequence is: CSASRTEANEKLFF. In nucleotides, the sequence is TGCAGTGCCAGTAGGACAGAGGCTAATGAAAAACTGTTTTTT.